This TCR beta chain was retrieved from a study of cytomegalovirus exposure and HLA in healthy donors. With 60 Vbeta and 13 Jbeta primers, the PCR was carried out. Generated by immunoSEQ multiplex PCR, the TCRdb table keeps only in-frame clones and is missing some. The sample contains under 200,000 clones, about four fifths of which appear only once. A word on this clone: Antigen specificity is unknown.

Study results and limitations: Later on, an analysis found that several of the most significant clusters appeared to be linked to common viral pathogens, which included parvovirus B19.

This CDR3 is built from 16 residues. With V trimmed by 4 bases and J by 4 bases, 6 bases remained unmatched. CDR1 MGHRA and CDR2 YSYEKL come from the germline V gene. The sample consisted of PBMCs. This chain uses TRBV4-1 with TRBJ2-3; 12 nucleotides agree with TRBD2. This TCR came from a man aged 25 to 40 in good health and CMV-seronegative. In DNA form, the CDR3 reads TGCGCCAGCAGCCGGGGCGGACTAGCGGGACCAGATACGCAGTATTTT. Protein: CASSRGGLAGPDTQYF.